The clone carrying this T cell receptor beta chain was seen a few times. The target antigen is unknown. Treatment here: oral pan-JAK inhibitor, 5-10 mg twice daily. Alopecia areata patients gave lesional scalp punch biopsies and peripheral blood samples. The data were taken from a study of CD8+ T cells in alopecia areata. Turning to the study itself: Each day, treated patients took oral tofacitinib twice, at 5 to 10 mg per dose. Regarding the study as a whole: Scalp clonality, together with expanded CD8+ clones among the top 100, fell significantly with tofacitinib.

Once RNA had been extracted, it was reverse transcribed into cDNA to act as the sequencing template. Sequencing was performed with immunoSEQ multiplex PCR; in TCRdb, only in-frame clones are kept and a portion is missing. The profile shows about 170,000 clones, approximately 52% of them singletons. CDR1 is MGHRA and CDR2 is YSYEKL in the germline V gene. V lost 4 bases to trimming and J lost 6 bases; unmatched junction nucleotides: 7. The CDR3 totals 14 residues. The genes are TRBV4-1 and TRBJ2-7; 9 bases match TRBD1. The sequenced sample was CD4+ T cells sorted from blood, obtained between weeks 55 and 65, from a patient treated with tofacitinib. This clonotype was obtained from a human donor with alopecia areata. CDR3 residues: CASSLRDREFEQYF. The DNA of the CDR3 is TGCGCCAGCAGCCTCCGGGACAGGGAGTTCGAGCAGTACTTC.